This is a list of T cell receptor beta chains from one sample in a study of T-cell memory formation after mild COVID-19. TCRdb reprocessed the 5' RACE reads via MiXCR and lists one record per CDR3 protein. The sample lists about 130,000 distinct CDR3 sequences, about a sixth occurring once. Specimen: PBMCs or a T cell subset sorted from them (not recorded which). These receptors all come from a man younger than 35 who had mild COVID-19 (a few samples of this study predate the infection). Cell type and time point are not known. Each CDR3 is given with its conserved first and last residue. The D gene is left open where the match is weak. Clone size, where shown, is once, few, many, or a class for clones that have expanded.

TRBJ2-1 | many | TRBV4-1 | - | CASSHPVVAAYNEQFF | TGCGCCAGCAGCCACCCGGTGGTAGCGGCCTACAATGAGCAGTTCTTC
TRBJ2-7 | - | TRBV12-3/TRBV12-4 | - | CASSYTRGEQYF | TGTGCCAGCAGTTATACGAGGGGCGAGCAGTACTTC
TRBJ2-2 | - | TRBV11-2 | - | CASSLVRRRPTGELFF | TGTGCCAGCAGCTTAGTCCGGCGGAGGCCCACCGGGGAGCTGTTTTTT
TRBJ1-1 | few | TRBV6-2/TRBV6-3 | - | CASEHQLGMSEAFF | TGTGCCAGCGAACACCAATTAGGGATGTCTGAAGCTTTCTTT
TRBJ2-3 | - | TRBV3-1 | - | CASSQDRRNTQYF | TGTGCCAGCAGCCAAGATCGTCGGAATACGCAGTATTTT
TRBJ1-4 | - | TRBV6-5 | - | CASRWGSEAGKLFF | TGTGCCAGCAGATGGGGCTCCGAAGCCGGGAAACTGTTTTTT
TRBJ2-7 | - | TRBV6-1 | - | CASSVSGYEQYF | TGTGCCAGCAGTGTTTCGGGGTACGAGCAGTACTTC
TRBJ1-1 | few | TRBV4-2 | - | CASSQDLQGNAFF | TGTGCCAGCAGCCAAGATCTGCAGGGGAATGCTTTCTTT
TRBJ2-1 | many | TRBV5-1 | - | CASSGYFRDEQFF | TGCGCCAGCAGCGGATATTTTAGGGATGAGCAGTTCTTC
TRBJ2-5 | few | TRBV6-5 | - | CASTPMMWSQETQYF | TGTGCCAGCACTCCGATGATGTGGAGCCAAGAGACCCAGTACTTC
TRBJ2-5 | few | TRBV10-3 | TRBD2 | CAISAEKTSGGETQYF | TGTGCCATCAGTGCCGAAAAGACTAGCGGAGGAGAGACCCAGTACTTC
TRBJ2-5 | few | TRBV28 | TRBD2 | CASSSPGTSGGAGAETQYF | TGTGCCAGCAGTTCCCCTGGGACTAGCGGGGGGGCCGGGGCGGAGACCCAGTACTTC
TRBJ2-1 | few | TRBV5-1 | TRBD1 | CASSLEGQAKYNEQFF | TGCGCCAGCAGCTTGGAAGGACAGGCGAAGTACAATGAGCAGTTCTTC
TRBJ2-1 | few | TRBV20-1 | TRBD2 | CSASIGSGVTEQFF | TGCAGTGCTAGTATTGGTAGCGGGGTCACCGAGCAGTTCTTC
TRBJ2-3 | few | TRBV5-1 | TRBD2 | CASSLGLAGGPMTDTQYF | TGCGCCAGCAGCTTGGGACTAGCGGGGGGGCCGATGACAGATACGCAGTATTTT
TRBJ2-3 | - | TRBV7-3 | - | CASSFAGLGTDTQYF | TGTGCCAGCAGCTTCGCGGGACTCGGGACAGATACGCAGTATTTT
TRBJ2-2 | - | TRBV5-1 | TRBD1 | CASSLRTGTGELFF | TGCGCCAGCAGCTTGCGGACAGGGACCGGGGAGCTGTTTTTT
TRBJ1-2 | few | TRBV5-1 | TRBD1 | CASRKGTGEYGYTF | TGCGCCAGCAGGAAGGGGACAGGGGAATATGGCTACACCTTC
TRBJ1-5 | - | TRBV20-1 | - | CSARGGQVGQPQHF | TGCAGTGCTAGAGGCGGGCAGGTCGGGCAGCCCCAGCATTTT
TRBJ1-1 | - | TRBV20-1 | - | CSAQHSEAFF | TGCAGTGCTCAACACAGTGAAGCTTTCTTT
TRBJ1-5 | - | TRBV6-2/TRBV6-3 | - | CASSYSQGRPQHF | TGTGCCAGCAGTTACTCGCAGGGGCGGCCCCAGCATTTT
TRBJ2-7 | few | TRBV2 | TRBD2 | CASITSGSSYEQYF | TGTGCCAGCATTACTAGCGGGTCCTCCTACGAGCAGTACTTC
TRBJ2-3 | - | TRBV29-1 | TRBD2 | CSGRGGDTDTQYF | TGCAGCGGACGGGGGGGGGACACAGATACGCAGTATTTT
TRBJ1-5 | - | TRBV12-3/TRBV12-4 | TRBD1 | CASSLLGTGGNQPQHF | TGTGCCAGCAGTTTACTTGGGACAGGGGGCAATCAGCCCCAGCATTTT
TRBJ2-5 | many | TRBV5-1 | - | CASSSRDPSGTQYF | TGCGCCAGCAGCTCCCGGGACCCATCGGGGACCCAGTACTTC
TRBJ2-3 | many | TRBV10-3 | - | CAARDLNTDTQYF | TGTGCCGCCCGGGACCTTAACACAGATACGCAGTATTTT
TRBJ2-4 | few | TRBV20-1 | - | CSAREAAKNIQYF | TGCAGTGCTAGAGAGGCAGCCAAAAACATTCAGTACTTC
TRBJ2-7 | - | TRBV5-1 | TRBD1 | CASSGQGVNEQYF | TGCGCCAGCAGTGGTCAGGGGGTTAACGAGCAGTACTTC
TRBJ2-3 | many | TRBV24-1 | - | CATGGLTDTQYF | TGTGCCACCGGGGGGCTCACAGATACGCAGTATTTT